A selection of T cell receptor beta chains follows, all from one sample in a study of blood T cell repertoires in COVID-19. The table came from immunoSEQ multiplex PCR; TCRdb's copy has only in-frame clones and leaves some out. The sample lists about 300,000 clones, 70% to 90% occurring once. Input material: PBMCs or T cells enriched from blood (not recorded which). Receptor source: a man aged 25 to 45 who had recovered from COVID-19. Each CDR3 is given with its conserved first and last residue. D genes are given only for firm matches.

d_gene: -; v_gene: TRBV25-1; CDR3aa: CASSEMDSLTDTQYF
d_gene: -; v_gene: TRBV18; CDR3aa: CASSPEGYEQYF
d_gene: -; v_gene: TRBV19; CDR3aa: CASGEGYTF
d_gene: -; v_gene: TRBV9; CDR3aa: CASSVAQMNTEAFF
d_gene: TRBD2; v_gene: TRBV5-4; CDR3aa: CASSPPGGSSYEQYF
d_gene: TRBD2; v_gene: TRBV5-6; CDR3aa: CASSLSGGGSDEQYF
d_gene: -; v_gene: TRBV7-9; CDR3aa: CASSRYTGTGELFF
d_gene: -; v_gene: TRBV5-5; CDR3aa: CASSPISINYGYTF
d_gene: -; v_gene: TRBV28; CDR3aa: CASSRNLGQDNYEQYF
d_gene: TRBD2; v_gene: TRBV4-2; CDR3aa: CASSPRGDTGELFF
d_gene: -; v_gene: TRBV6-4; CDR3aa: CASSVSGGTDTQYF
d_gene: TRBD2; v_gene: TRBV5-4; CDR3aa: CASSLEGLAAYEQYF
d_gene: -; v_gene: TRBV11-3; CDR3aa: CASSLGNSGNTIYF
d_gene: TRBD2; v_gene: TRBV7-2; CDR3aa: CASSLALAGGETQYF
d_gene: TRBD1; v_gene: TRBV30; CDR3aa: CAWGTGAASFPEGYTF
d_gene: TRBD1; v_gene: TRBV30; CDR3aa: CAESQGASEQYF
d_gene: TRBD1; v_gene: TRBV20-1; CDR3aa: CSATQGSEAFF
d_gene: TRBD1; v_gene: TRBV19; CDR3aa: CASTLDRASGNTIYF
d_gene: TRBD2; v_gene: TRBV3-1/TRBV3-2; CDR3aa: CARVELAVIPSYEQYF
d_gene: TRBD1; v_gene: TRBV5-4; CDR3aa: CASSLKGAGNTIYF
d_gene: -; v_gene: TRBV25-1; CDR3aa: CASSEGVGGQPQHF
d_gene: TRBD2; v_gene: TRBV30; CDR3aa: CAWSVGGLAATDTQYF
d_gene: -; v_gene: TRBV30; CDR3aa: CAWKQDGRYTF
d_gene: -; v_gene: TRBV28; CDR3aa: CASSLVTVMNTEAFF
d_gene: -; v_gene: TRBV2; CDR3aa: CASIARQADNQPQHF
d_gene: -; v_gene: TRBV5-1; CDR3aa: CASSLVGGNYGYTF
d_gene: TRBD1; v_gene: TRBV5-6; CDR3aa: CASSLGDRGFGYTF
d_gene: -; v_gene: TRBV11-3; CDR3aa: CASSLRGGRNSPLHF
d_gene: -; v_gene: TRBV2; CDR3aa: CASSDTGQYTEAFF
d_gene: TRBD1; v_gene: TRBV6-5; CDR3aa: CASSKGYDRANGYTF
d_gene: -; v_gene: TRBV2; CDR3aa: CAGGPLGPYGYTF